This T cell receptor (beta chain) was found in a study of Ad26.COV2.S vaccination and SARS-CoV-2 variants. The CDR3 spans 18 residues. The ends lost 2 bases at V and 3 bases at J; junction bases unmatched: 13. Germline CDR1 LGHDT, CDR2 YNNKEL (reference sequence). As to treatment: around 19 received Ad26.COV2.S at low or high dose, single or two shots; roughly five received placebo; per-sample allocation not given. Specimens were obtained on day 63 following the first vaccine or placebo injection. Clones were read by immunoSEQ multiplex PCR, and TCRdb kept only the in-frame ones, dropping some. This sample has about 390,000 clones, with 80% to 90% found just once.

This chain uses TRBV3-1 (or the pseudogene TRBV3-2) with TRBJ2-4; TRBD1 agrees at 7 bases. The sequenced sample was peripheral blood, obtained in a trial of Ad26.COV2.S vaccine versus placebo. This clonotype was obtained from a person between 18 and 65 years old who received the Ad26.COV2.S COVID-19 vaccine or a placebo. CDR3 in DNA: TGTGCCAGCAGCCAAAACAGGGACAGTTTTAGAGGCAAAAACATTCAGTACTTC. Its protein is CASSQNRDSFRGKNIQYF.